The T cell receptor (beta chain) described here comes from a study of glioma-infiltrating T cells. Whole-study findings and limits: Gliomas, especially low-grade, showed above-expected tissue-blood divergence; non-neoplastic patients showed below.

The iRepertoire nested amplicon-rescue multiplex PCR amplified TCR alpha and beta CDR3s from RNA. For one-step reverse transcription and amplification, 100-400 ng of tissue mRNA or PBMC total RNA was used. TCRdb analysed the multiplex PCR reads with MiXCR anew, one entry per CDR3 protein. This table holds 100,000 to 150,000 distinct CDR3 sequences, under 25% found once. CDR1 and CDR2 (germline): SGHVS, FNYEAQ. The CDR3 sequence is 14 residues long. Trimming shortened V by 4 bases and J by 1 base, and 10 bases separated the two germline ends. With regard to this clonotype: The antigen is undetermined.

This receptor was identified in a human donor with low-grade glioma or glioblastoma, undergoing nonglioma brain surgery, or in good health (not recorded which). The sequencing input was glioma tissue, nonneoplastic brain tissue, or PBMCs (not recorded which). The chain is built from TRBV7-6 and TRBJ1-1; a weak D match, TRBD1 (5 bases). The CDR3 bases are TGTGCCAGCAGCTGGGGGGGACGGAACACTGAAGCTTTCTTT. This translates into CASSWGGRNTEAFF.